These T cell receptor beta chains were read from a single sample in a study of CD39 and CD103 CD8 tumor-infiltrating T cells. TCRdb's copy holds only in-frame clones and misses some; the assay was immunoSEQ multiplex PCR. The sample yields 7,000 to 8,500 clones, around three fifths seen once. The sequencing input was CD8+ T cells sorted from blood. These receptors were taken from a human donor with head and neck squamous cell carcinoma. The CDR3 runs from the conserved cysteine through the conserved F or W.

len	v_gene	j_gene	CDR3aa
15	TRBV6-6	TRBJ2-3	CASSRGSYSTDTQYF
13	TRBV5-4	TRBJ2-3	CASSRTGTDTQYF
14	TRBV18	TRBJ1-4	CASSETGVSEKLFF
14	TRBV4-1	TRBJ1-1	CASSQAQGLTEAFF
15	TRBV5-1	.	CASSSSGTEDYEQYF
14	TRBV5-4	TRBJ1-2	CASSLRGISYGYTF
14	TRBV10-3	TRBJ2-7	CAISNDGQSYEQYF
15	TRBV7-2	TRBJ2-7	CASSLDGQGLLEQYF
15	TRBV5-1	TRBJ1-4	CASSYHRDFNEKLFF
17	TRBV19	TRBJ2-1	CASSITTGESSYNEQFF
17	TRBV7-2	TRBJ2-3	CASSPRSSGVSTDTQYF
12	TRBV30	TRBJ1-1	CAWSWGDTEAFF
16	TRBV7-6	TRBJ2-3	CASSLFVAGIYDTQYF
13	TRBV27	TRBJ2-3	CASSVGRGLLQYF
15	TRBV7-9	TRBJ1-1	CASSWDGQMNTEAFF
13	TRBV19	TRBJ1-1	CASSIVTDTEAFF
16	TRBV27	.	CASSVTLQGYSYEQYF